One TCR beta chain is described in this entry. The data were produced by immunoSEQ multiplex PCR, yet TCRdb's version contains in-frame clones alone and is incomplete. The profile shows approximately 100,000 clones, about 93% of them singletons. This CDR3 has 14 amino acids. The V segment lost 4 bases and the J segment 5 bases; nucleotides outside the gene matches: 7. Germline-derived CDR1 and CDR2 are SGDLS and YYNGEE. These data come from a study of siplizumab effects on memory and regulatory T cells. The chain carries TRBV9 and TRBJ1-2; 8 bases fit TRBD1. The material sequenced was non-Treg CD4+ T cells sorted from blood. The sequence was collected from a human donor in good health. The chain's CDR3 is CASSRQDRAYGYTF. The CDR3 nucleotides are TGTGCCAGCAGCCGACAGGACAGGGCTTATGGCTACACCTTC.